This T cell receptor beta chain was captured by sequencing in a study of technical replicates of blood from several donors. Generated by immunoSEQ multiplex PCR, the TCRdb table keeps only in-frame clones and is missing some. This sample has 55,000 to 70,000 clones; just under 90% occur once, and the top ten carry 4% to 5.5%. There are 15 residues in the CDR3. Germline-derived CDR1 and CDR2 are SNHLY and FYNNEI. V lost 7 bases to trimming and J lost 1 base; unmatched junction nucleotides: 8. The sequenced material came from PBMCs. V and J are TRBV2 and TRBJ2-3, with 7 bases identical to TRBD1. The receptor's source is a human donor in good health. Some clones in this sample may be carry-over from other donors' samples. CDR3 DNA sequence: TGTGCCAGCAACAACAGGGGACGAGGCACAGATACGCAGTATTTT. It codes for CASNNRGRGTDTQYF.